Below are 22 T cell receptor beta chains sequenced from a single sample in a study of human T cells and chemical hapten exposure. TCRdb ran MiXCR on the 5' RACE reads and lists one entry per CDR3 protein. Of 110,000 to 150,000 distinct CDR3 sequences in the sample, roughly 4% were seen once. Whole blood that had not been fractionated was the source of extracted total RNA. The receptors stem from a female donor in good health.

This clonotype was counted at least ten times. V and J are TRBV5-1 and TRBJ2-3; 9 bases line up with TRBD1. This CDR3 is built from 14 residues. Trimming took 2 bases from V and 6 from J; bases not matched to a gene: 4. The germline gives CDR1 SGHRS, CDR2 YFSETQ. CDR3 region: CASSLQGAGDTQYF. CDR3 bases: TGCGCCAGCAGCTTACAGGGGGCCGGCGATACGCAGTATTTT.

Concerning this clonotype itself: Since a much larger clone is just one base distant, this may be a read error. The chain has TRBV6-2 or TRBV6-3 and TRBJ1-1; no firm D call. This CDR3 spans 12 amino acids. Germline V gene lookup returns CDR1 MNHEY and CDR2 SVGEGT. The CDR3: CARSYDRSEAFF. For the CDR3, the DNA is TGTGCCAGAAGTTACGACCGTAGTGAAGCTTTCTTT.

At least ten counts were recorded for this clonotype. CDR3 bases: TGTGCCACCCAGAGGGGGGCGCGTACCGGGGAGCTGTTTTTT. Its protein is CATQRGARTGELFF. V and J are TRBV24-1 and TRBJ2-2; D may be TRBD1 or TRBD2 (6 bases each). Germline CDR1 reads KGHDR; CDR2 reads SFDVKD. The CDR3 spans 14 residues. V gave up 9 bases and J gave up 5 bases, with 15 bases separating them.

This clonotype was recorded a few times. This chain links TRBV29-1 with TRBJ1-1, with a tentative D call TRBD1 (6 bases). CDR1 and CDR2 from the germline V gene are SQVTM and ANQGSEA. CDR3 length: 12 residues. V lost 4 bases and J 6 bases, leaving 12 bases between the germline ends. The CDR3 region has the DNA TGCAGCGTTGTGGACAGCTCAGCTGAAGCTTTCTTT. Protein: CSVVDSSAEAFF.

This clonotype was recorded many times. The chain uses TRBV20-1 and TRBJ1-2; TRBD1 aligns across 8 bases. J gave up 4 bases and V 1 base, and 11 bases lay outside the gene matches. The CDR3 is made up of 16 amino acids. CDR1 is DFQATT and CDR2 is SNEGSKA in the germline V gene (reference sequence). The DNA for the CDR3 is TGCAGTGCTAGAGCCCCTACGGCGGGACAGGTCTATGGCTACACCTTC. Its protein is CSARAPTAGQVYGYTF.

This clonotype showed up many times. J is TRBJ1-6 and V is TRBV5-1; tentatively, D is TRBD1 (5 bases). V lost 0 bases, J lost 6 bases, and 7 bases lay in between. The CDR3 has 14 residues. Germline CDR1 and CDR2: SGHRS and YFSETQ. For the CDR3, the DNA is TGCGCCAGCAGCTTGGACAGGTTTAATTCACCCCTCCACTTT. Amino acid sequence: CASSLDRFNSPLHF.

This clonotype was observed many times. The chain combines TRBV29-1 with TRBJ2-7; D not certain. Germline-derived CDR1 and CDR2 are SQVTM and ANQGSEA. The CDR3 totals 13 residues. The V end lost 5 bases, the J end lost 2 bases, and 13 bases lay between the germline ends. The CDR3 DNA reads as TGCAGCGTTCGGACGACACTACCCTACGAGCAGTACTTC. Its protein is CSVRTTLPYEQYF.

This clonotype has at least ten counts. The chain joins TRBV7-7 to TRBJ2-2; 7 nucleotides line up with TRBD1. This CDR3 has 14 amino acids. Germline V gene lookup returns CDR1 SSHAT and CDR2 FNYEAQ (reference sequence). V gave up 11 bases and J gave up 5 bases; unmatched junction bases: 11. The CDR3 loop reads CAVQGGGLTGELFF. CDR3 nucleotides: TGTGCCGTCCAAGGGGGCGGATTAACCGGGGAGCTGTTTTTT.

This rearrangement joins TRBV19 to TRBJ2-7, with 9 bases identical to TRBD2. Germline V gene data show CDR1 as LNHDA and CDR2 as SQIVND (reference sequence). V lost 10 bases to trimming and J lost 0 bases; unmatched junction nucleotides: 19. The CDR3 consists of 18 residues. The DNA of the CDR3 is TGTGCCACCACCTGGAGGGCTAGCGGGGCCGCGAACTCCTACGAGCAGTACTTC. It is translated as CATTWRASGAANSYEQYF.

Many counts were recorded for this clonotype. The chain has TRBV11-2 and TRBJ2-3, with 8 nucleotides matching TRBD1. The CDR3 is 19 residues long. Trimming took 4 bases from V and 0 from J; bases not matched to a gene: 15. The germline V gene encodes CDR1 SGHAT and CDR2 FQNNGV. Written as DNA, the CDR3 is TGTGCCAGCAGCTCACCTACCAAGACAGGGGCGGGGAGCACAGATACGCAGTATTTT. Protein product: CASSSPTKTGAGSTDTQYF.

This clonotype was picked up a small number of times. A read error may explain this, as a much larger clone is one base away. This sequence joins TRBV25-1 and TRBJ2-7; 10 bases fit TRBD1. The CDR3 is 14 amino acids. The V gene end was trimmed by 6 bases and the J gene end by 5 bases; junction bases not matched to a gene: 7. Per germline, CDR1 MGHDK and CDR2 SYGVNS. The CDR3, as DNA: TGTGCCAGCAGCAACGGGACAGGGGCCGACGAGCAGTACTTC. This sequence encodes CASSNGTGADEQYF.

The table lists this clonotype with many counts. The chain is built from TRBV7-2 and TRBJ1-2, with 7 nucleotides matching TRBD1. V trimming: 6 bases; J trimming: 3 bases; junction bases outside the gene matches: 7. Looked up from germline, CDR1 is SGHTA and CDR2 is FQGNSA. The length of the CDR3 is 14 residues. The CDR3 DNA follows: TGTGCCAGCAGTAACAGGGGCTCCTACTATGGCTACACCTTC. It yields the protein CASSNRGSYYGYTF.

This clonotype was seen ten or more times. The chain carries TRBV12-3 or TRBV12-4 and TRBJ2-1; possibly TRBD1 or TRBD2 for D (5 bases each). Trimming pared 3 bases from V and 0 bases from J, leaving 15 bases between. The CDR3 has 17 residues. The CDR3 DNA sequence: TGTGCCAGCAGTTTTGGGGGTGAGTGGAGCTCCTACAATGAGCAGTTCTTC. Translating gives CASSFGGEWSSYNEQFF.

This clonotype was seen only once. This may arise from a read error, as a much more abundant clone is one base away. J is TRBJ2-3 and V is TRBV20-1; maybe TRBD2 (5 bases). The CDR3 is 14 residues long. Germline loops: CDR1 DFQATT, CDR2 SNEGSKA (reference sequence). V shed 6 bases and J shed 4 bases, with 17 bases lying between them. The chain's CDR3 is CSAPRPPRADTQYF. The CDR3 DNA reads TGCAGTGCCCCCAGACCCCCGCGGGCAGATACGCAGTATTTT.

This clonotype was seen more than once but under ten times. CDR3 residues: CASSYEGQGGSYNSPLHF. CDR3 DNA: TGTGCCAGCAGTTACGAAGGACAGGGGGGCTCCTATAATTCACCCCTCCACTTT. The V call is TRBV6-6, the J call TRBJ1-6; 10 bases align to TRBD1. CDR1 and CDR2 from the germline V gene are MNHNY and SVGAGI (reference sequence). This CDR3 contains 18 residues. The ends lost 2 bases at V and 0 bases at J; junction bases unmatched: 4.

This clonotype has at least ten counts. This chain joins TRBV6-2 or TRBV6-3 and TRBJ1-6, with unresolved D. V lost 2 bases and J lost 9, with 5 bases in between. CDR1 is MNHEY and CDR2 is SVGEGT in the germline V gene. The CDR3 runs to 12 residues. DNA of the CDR3: TGTGCCAGCAGTTACGACATTTCACCCCTCCACTTT. Its protein product is CASSYDISPLHF.

Ten or more counts support this clonotype. The J gene is TRBJ2-1, the V gene TRBV12-3 or TRBV12-4; D may match TRBD1 or TRBD2 (5 bases each). The V and J ends lost 2 bases and 10 bases respectively, with 18 bases between them. The CDR3 sequence is 15 residues long. In DNA form, the CDR3 reads TGTGCCAGCAGTTTAAGTCCCCAGGGACGGAACGAGCAGTTCTTC. Protein product: CASSLSPQGRNEQFF.

This clonotype was seen a few times. The rearrangement uses TRBV20-1 and TRBJ2-7; D is undetermined. Germline CDR1 DFQATT, CDR2 SNEGSKA (reference sequence). The V end lost 6 bases, the J end lost 4 bases, and 10 bases lay between the germline ends. CDR3 size: 11 residues. The CDR3: CSARNSYEQYF. In DNA form, the CDR3 reads TGCAGTGCCAGAAACAGTTACGAGCAGTACTTC.

This clonotype was counted a few times. The rearrangement joins TRBV6-1 to TRBJ1-2; no definite D call. CDR3 size: 16 residues. Germline loops: CDR1 MNHNS, CDR2 SASEGT. With 8 bases removed from V and 0 bases from J, the gap between germline ends came to 19 bases. This CDR3 is CASGSYPTQPNYGYTF. CDR3 coding DNA: TGTGCCAGCGGAAGTTACCCGACACAGCCTAACTATGGCTACACCTTC.

This clonotype occurred many times. This chain joins TRBV7-9 and TRBJ1-3; TRBD1 matches at 8 bases. The germline gives CDR1 SEHNR, CDR2 FQNEAQ (reference sequence). This CDR3 is 17 amino acids long. V shed 3 bases, J shed 0 bases, and the junction held 7 bases outside the gene matches. The CDR3 sequence: CASSLGTGISSGNTIYF. The CDR3 nucleotides are TGTGCCAGCAGCTTGGGGACAGGAATAAGCTCTGGAAACACCATATATTTT.

V and J are TRBV4-3 and TRBJ1-2; D uncertain. The germline V gene encodes CDR1 LGHNA and CDR2 YSLEER. The ends were cut back, 0 bases at V and 6 bases at J, with 20 bases in the middle. This CDR3 contains 17 residues. In DNA form, the CDR3 reads TGCGCCAGCAGCCAAGATAGTGGGGTCGGGCAGCCCCATGGCTACACCTTC. Its protein product is CASSQDSGVGQPHGYTF.

The table lists this clonotype with many counts. The rearrangement uses TRBV12-3 or TRBV12-4 and TRBJ2-5, with D possibly called TRBD1 or TRBD2 (5 bases each). The CDR3 contains 13 residues. The V gene lost 7 bases and the J gene lost 2 bases, with 11 bases spanning the gap. The CDR3 protein is CASTWGSQETQYF. CDR3 coding DNA: TGTGCCAGCACCTGGGGGTCACAAGAGACCCAGTACTTC.